Sequencing of this T cell receptor beta chain was carried out in a study of blood T cell repertoires in COVID-19. The V end was cut by 2 bases, the J end by 0 bases, with 13 bases between. The CDR3 has 17 amino acids. Germline V CDR1 and CDR2: LNHNV, YYDKDF (reference sequence). Profiling relied on immunoSEQ multiplex PCR, and the TCRdb table lists in-frame clones only, not all of them. The sample contains 60,000 or so clones, about 80% of which appear only once. This clone appeared a single time. This receptor was taken from a man aged 30 to 39 with COVID-19, enrolled during active disease. Sequenced: peripheral blood. The chain combines TRBV15 with TRBJ2-2; D ambiguous. The CDR3 loop reads CATSRPTASANTGELFF. CDR3 sequence (DNA): TGTGCCACCAGCAGACCTACAGCTTCGGCGAACACCGGGGAGCTGTTTTTT.